The rows below give T cell receptor beta chains drawn from one sample of a study of T cell responses to AZD1222 COVID-19 vaccine. The data were produced by immunoSEQ multiplex PCR, yet TCRdb's version contains in-frame clones alone and is incomplete. The table shows over 110,000 clones, with around 93% occurring only once. The source was peripheral blood, collected on day 0 of AZD1222 vaccination. Every receptor here comes from an adult in good health. Both conserved end residues are trimmed from each CDR3. Fields, in order: J gene, V gene, CDR3 protein.

J: TRBJ1-2
V: TRBV7-9
CDR3: ASSVRGEGSGYT

J: TRBJ2-1
V: TRBV5-1
CDR3: ASSPGTSDYNEQF

J: TRBJ1-6
V: TRBV7-2
CDR3: ASSSTGKKYNSPLH

J: TRBJ1-1
V: TRBV19
CDR3: ASSARPVNTEAF

J: TRBJ1-6
V: TRBV5-1
CDR3: ASSLMGAPNSPLH

J: TRBJ1-5
V: TRBV18
CDR3: ASSPGQGGNQPQH

J: TRBJ2-1
V: TRBV3-1/TRBV3-2
CDR3: ASSRVGEQF

J: TRBJ1-2
V: TRBV9
CDR3: ASSAGQGAPGYT

J: TRBJ1-1
V: TRBV3-1/TRBV3-2
CDR3: ASSQVSRTEAF

J: TRBJ1-2
V: TRBV3-1/TRBV3-2
CDR3: ASSPGRTTYGYT

J: TRBJ1-1
V: TRBV7-2
CDR3: ASSFSNGGQTFKAF

J: TRBJ2-2
V: TRBV13
CDR3: ASSLAQGQGLTGELF

J: TRBJ1-3
V: TRBV19
CDR3: ASSPGTGRRTIY

J: TRBJ2-3
V: TRBV19
CDR3: ASSNLAGGLYVDTQY

J: TRBJ1-2
V: TRBV28
CDR3: ASSLRIEGYT

J: TRBJ1-1
V: TRBV7-9
CDR3: ASSLLTGGPNTEAF

J: TRBJ2-2
V: TRBV14
CDR3: ASSQHRANTGELF

J: TRBJ2-1
V: TRBV11-2
CDR3: ASSPTSGTYNEQF

J: TRBJ2-7
V: TRBV7-9
CDR3: ASSFGSSYEQY

J: TRBJ2-1
V: TRBV3-1/TRBV3-2
CDR3: ASSQDLWANSYNEQF

J: TRBJ1-2
V: TRBV7-9
CDR3: ASSLGQPGVYT

J: TRBJ2-5
V: TRBV7-8
CDR3: ASRLNVPSGTQETQY